These T cell receptor beta chains were read from a single sample in a study of T cell responses to AZD1222 COVID-19 vaccine. The method was immunoSEQ multiplex PCR; TCRdb's version includes in-frame clones alone and lacks a portion of them. The sample lists 180,000 or so clones, about 89% occurring once. Specimen: peripheral blood, collected 28 days after the second AZD1222 dose. The receptors come from an adult who received the AZD1222 COVID-19 vaccine. CDR3s include the opening cysteine and the closing phenylalanine or tryptophan. The D gene is left open where the match is weak. Clone size, where shown, is once, few, many, or a class for clones that have expanded.

CDR3aa: CASSPRVAGTTDTQYF; CDR3nt: TGTGCCAGCTCACCACGGGTAGCGGGAACCACAGATACGCAGTATTTT; j_gene: TRBJ2-3; abundance: NA; v_gene: TRBV18; d_gene: TRBD2
CDR3aa: CASSITGTGSYEQYF; CDR3nt: TGTGCCAGTAGTATAACCGGGACAGGTTCCTACGAGCAGTACTTC; j_gene: TRBJ2-7; abundance: few; v_gene: TRBV19; d_gene: TRBD1
CDR3aa: CASSFDRSLYGYTF; CDR3nt: TGTGCCAGCAGCTTCGACAGGAGTCTCTATGGCTACACCTTC; j_gene: TRBJ1-2; abundance: NA; v_gene: TRBV11-1; d_gene: NA
CDR3aa: CASSQPPQGIYEQYF; CDR3nt: TGCGCCAGCAGCCAACCCCCACAGGGGATTTACGAGCAGTACTTC; j_gene: TRBJ2-7; abundance: NA; v_gene: TRBV4-1; d_gene: TRBD1
CDR3aa: CASSWGGPNQPQHF; CDR3nt: TGTGCCAGTAGCTGGGGGGGCCCCAATCAGCCCCAGCATTTT; j_gene: TRBJ1-5; abundance: NA; v_gene: TRBV19; d_gene: NA
CDR3aa: CAWSLGTGRNSPLHF; CDR3nt: TGTGCCTGGAGTTTGGGGACAGGGCGAAATTCACCCCTCCACTTT; j_gene: TRBJ1-6; abundance: NA; v_gene: TRBV30; d_gene: TRBD1
CDR3aa: CASSAHRGKLDGYTF; CDR3nt: TGTGCCAGCAGTGCCCACAGGGGGAAGCTGGATGGCTACACCTTC; j_gene: TRBJ1-2; abundance: NA; v_gene: TRBV2; d_gene: TRBD1
CDR3aa: CASSSGALEQYF; CDR3nt: TGTGCCAGCTCGTCAGGGGCGCTGGAGCAGTACTTC; j_gene: TRBJ2-7; abundance: NA; v_gene: TRBV18; d_gene: NA
CDR3aa: CASTNNWNQPQHF; CDR3nt: TGTGCCAGCACGAACAATTGGAATCAGCCCCAGCATTTT; j_gene: TRBJ1-5; abundance: NA; v_gene: TRBV6-6; d_gene: NA
CDR3aa: CAWKGDSPLHF; CDR3nt: TGTGCCTGGAAGGGGGATTCACCCCTCCACTTT; j_gene: TRBJ1-6; abundance: NA; v_gene: TRBV30; d_gene: NA
CDR3aa: CSADNMNTEAFF; CDR3nt: TGCAGCGCTGACAATATGAACACTGAAGCTTTCTTT; j_gene: TRBJ1-1; abundance: NA; v_gene: TRBV29-1; d_gene: NA
CDR3aa: CASSRGNVQKRETQYF; CDR3nt: TGTGCCAGTAGCCGGGGGAACGTACAAAAAAGGGAGACCCAGTACTTC; j_gene: TRBJ2-5; abundance: NA; v_gene: TRBV19; d_gene: NA
CDR3aa: CASSFRGVGSPLHF; CDR3nt: TGTGCCAGCAGCTTCCGGGGCGTGGGCTCACCCCTCCACTTT; j_gene: TRBJ1-6; abundance: NA; v_gene: TRBV11-2; d_gene: NA
CDR3aa: CASSTLLGGSSYEQYF; CDR3nt: TGTGCCAGCAGCACCCTTCTGGGAGGGAGTTCCTACGAGCAGTACTTC; j_gene: TRBJ2-7; abundance: NA; v_gene: TRBV7-9; d_gene: TRBD2
CDR3aa: CASSIWDRIGYTF; CDR3nt: TGTGCCAGCAGCATATGGGACAGGATCGGCTACACCTTC; j_gene: TRBJ1-2; abundance: NA; v_gene: TRBV7-9; d_gene: TRBD1
CDR3aa: CSASPTSATEQYF; CDR3nt: TGCAGTGCTAGTCCGACTAGCGCCACCGAGCAGTACTTC; j_gene: TRBJ2-7; abundance: NA; v_gene: TRBV20-1; d_gene: TRBD2
CDR3aa: CASSIWAGVTHEQFF; CDR3nt: TGTGCCAGTAGTATCTGGGCAGGGGTTACGCATGAGCAGTTCTTC; j_gene: TRBJ2-1; abundance: NA; v_gene: TRBV19; d_gene: NA
CDR3aa: CASSLLGYNQPQHF; CDR3nt: TGTGCCAGCAGTTTATTAGGGTACAATCAGCCCCAGCATTTT; j_gene: TRBJ1-5; abundance: NA; v_gene: TRBV27; d_gene: NA
CDR3aa: CASSIQSNQPQHF; CDR3nt: TGTGCCAGTAGTATACAAAGCAATCAGCCCCAGCATTTT; j_gene: TRBJ1-5; abundance: NA; v_gene: TRBV19; d_gene: NA
CDR3aa: CASSMDRSKGETQYF; CDR3nt: TGTGCCAGTAGTATGGACAGGAGTAAGGGAGAGACCCAGTACTTC; j_gene: TRBJ2-5; abundance: once; v_gene: TRBV19; d_gene: TRBD1
CDR3aa: CASSFDSNQPQHF; CDR3nt: TGTGCCAGCAGCTTCGACAGCAATCAGCCCCAGCATTTT; j_gene: TRBJ1-5; abundance: NA; v_gene: TRBV5-6; d_gene: NA
CDR3aa: CASSQDDSRGPEAFF; CDR3nt: TGCGCCAGCAGCCAAGATGACTCTCGGGGTCCTGAAGCTTTCTTT; j_gene: TRBJ1-1; abundance: NA; v_gene: TRBV4-3; d_gene: NA
CDR3aa: CATSDWTSNEQYF; CDR3nt: TGTGCCACCAGTGACTGGACTAGTAACGAGCAGTACTTC; j_gene: TRBJ2-7; abundance: NA; v_gene: TRBV24-1; d_gene: TRBD2
CDR3aa: CASSLRAGGNTIYF; CDR3nt: TGTGCCAGCAGCTTACGGGCAGGGGGAAACACCATATATTTT; j_gene: TRBJ1-3; abundance: NA; v_gene: TRBV11-2; d_gene: NA
CDR3aa: CASKEGSELDSPLHF; CDR3nt: TGCGCCAGCAAGGAGGGTTCTGAGTTGGATTCACCCCTCCACTTT; j_gene: TRBJ1-6; abundance: NA; v_gene: TRBV4-3; d_gene: NA
CDR3aa: CASSNREGARNTIYF; CDR3nt: TGTGCCAGCTCCAACAGGGAGGGTGCGCGAAACACCATATATTTT; j_gene: TRBJ1-3; abundance: NA; v_gene: TRBV18; d_gene: NA
CDR3aa: CASSPRFGSGSYEQYF; CDR3nt: TGTGCCAGCTCACCCCGGTTTGGCAGTGGCTCCTACGAGCAGTACTTC; j_gene: TRBJ2-7; abundance: NA; v_gene: TRBV18; d_gene: NA
CDR3aa: CSASPSSFPEQFF; CDR3nt: TGCAGTGCTAGTCCATCTAGTTTTCCTGAGCAGTTCTTC; j_gene: TRBJ2-1; abundance: once; v_gene: TRBV20-1; d_gene: NA
CDR3aa: CASSWDRGWEEQYF; CDR3nt: TGTGCCAGCAGCTGGGACAGGGGCTGGGAAGAGCAGTACTTC; j_gene: TRBJ2-7; abundance: once; v_gene: TRBV7-9; d_gene: TRBD1
CDR3aa: CASSFLQAGRGQPQHF; CDR3nt: TGTGCCAGCAGTTTTTTACAGGCGGGCAGGGGGCAGCCCCAGCATTTT; j_gene: TRBJ1-5; abundance: NA; v_gene: TRBV27; d_gene: TRBD1
CDR3aa: CASSSTIVGHFSPLHF; CDR3nt: TGTGCCAGCAGTTCTACAATCGTTGGACATTTTTCACCCCTCCACTTT; j_gene: TRBJ1-6; abundance: few; v_gene: TRBV6-5; d_gene: NA
CDR3aa: CASSVRASSYEQYF; CDR3nt: TGTGCCAGCAGCGTCCGGGCTAGCTCCTACGAGCAGTACTTC; j_gene: TRBJ2-7; abundance: NA; v_gene: TRBV7-8; d_gene: NA
CDR3aa: CASSMMVWRATDTQYF; CDR3nt: TGTGCCAGTAGTATGATGGTTTGGAGGGCAACAGATACGCAGTATTTT; j_gene: TRBJ2-3; abundance: NA; v_gene: TRBV19; d_gene: NA
CDR3aa: CASSQVVSGRRDEQYF; CDR3nt: TGCGCCAGCAGCCAAGTTGTTAGCGGGAGGCGGGACGAGCAGTACTTC; j_gene: TRBJ2-7; abundance: once; v_gene: TRBV4-1; d_gene: TRBD2
CDR3aa: CASSYSGATTNEKLFF; CDR3nt: TGCGCCAGCAGCTACTCCGGGGCGACAACTAATGAAAAACTGTTTTTT; j_gene: TRBJ1-4; abundance: NA; v_gene: TRBV5-1; d_gene: NA
CDR3aa: CASSTSDSTQFF; CDR3nt: TGTGCCAGCTCTACTTCGGACAGTACCCAGTTCTTC; j_gene: TRBJ2-1; abundance: NA; v_gene: TRBV18; d_gene: NA
CDR3aa: CASSMDRAPYEQYF; CDR3nt: TGTGCCAGTAGTATGGACAGGGCCCCGTACGAGCAGTACTTC; j_gene: TRBJ2-7; abundance: NA; v_gene: TRBV19; d_gene: TRBD1
CDR3aa: CASSSLEGQPQHF; CDR3nt: TGTGCCAGCAGCTCTCTGGAGGGGCAGCCCCAGCATTTT; j_gene: TRBJ1-5; abundance: NA; v_gene: TRBV7-3; d_gene: NA
CDR3aa: CASSVGTGPNQPQHF; CDR3nt: TGTGCCAGCAGCGTAGGGACAGGGCCTAATCAGCCCCAGCATTTT; j_gene: TRBJ1-5; abundance: NA; v_gene: TRBV9; d_gene: TRBD1
CDR3aa: CASSSRGLTEAFF; CDR3nt: TGTGCCAGCAGCTCTAGGGGGCTGACTGAAGCTTTCTTT; j_gene: TRBJ1-1; abundance: NA; v_gene: TRBV13; d_gene: TRBD1
CDR3aa: CATSDWGTSGQNEQFF; CDR3nt: TGTGCCACCAGTGATTGGGGGACTAGCGGGCAGAATGAGCAGTTCTTC; j_gene: TRBJ2-1; abundance: NA; v_gene: TRBV24-1; d_gene: TRBD2
CDR3aa: CASSQDRIAGNTIYF; CDR3nt: TGTGCCAGCAGCCAGGACAGGATTGCTGGAAACACCATATATTTT; j_gene: TRBJ1-3; abundance: once; v_gene: TRBV13; d_gene: TRBD1
CDR3aa: CASSLKANTQYF; CDR3nt: TGCGCCAGCAGCTTGAAGGCAAATACGCAGTATTTT; j_gene: TRBJ2-3; abundance: NA; v_gene: TRBV5-1; d_gene: NA
CDR3aa: CASLTSGRDTQYF; CDR3nt: TGTGCCAGCCTGACTAGCGGGAGGGATACGCAGTATTTT; j_gene: TRBJ2-3; abundance: once; v_gene: TRBV6-5; d_gene: TRBD2
CDR3aa: CASSDQKGSTQYF; CDR3nt: TGTGCCAGTAGTGATCAGAAGGGGTCTACGCAGTATTTT; j_gene: TRBJ2-3; abundance: once; v_gene: TRBV19; d_gene: NA
CDR3aa: CATQPGATDTQYF; CDR3nt: TGTGCCACTCAACCGGGGGCCACAGATACGCAGTATTTT; j_gene: TRBJ2-3; abundance: once; v_gene: TRBV10-3; d_gene: NA
CDR3aa: CASSLGTATYEQYF; CDR3nt: TGTGCCAGCAGCTTAGGGACCGCCACCTACGAGCAGTACTTC; j_gene: TRBJ2-7; abundance: NA; v_gene: TRBV7-9; d_gene: NA
CDR3aa: CASSQGQGAGDTIYF; CDR3nt: TGTGCCAGCAGCCAGGGACAGGGGGCGGGGGACACCATATATTTT; j_gene: TRBJ1-3; abundance: NA; v_gene: TRBV5-5; d_gene: TRBD1
CDR3aa: CASSLLLAGAQFTDTQYF; CDR3nt: TGCGCCAGCAGCCTTTTATTAGCGGGGGCCCAATTCACAGATACGCAGTATTTT; j_gene: TRBJ2-3; abundance: NA; v_gene: TRBV4-1; d_gene: TRBD2
CDR3aa: CASSLVFSGNSNQPQHF; CDR3nt: TGTGCCAGCAGCTTGGTGTTTTCTGGGAATAGCAATCAGCCCCAGCATTTT; j_gene: TRBJ1-5; abundance: NA; v_gene: TRBV5-5; d_gene: NA